Sequencing of this T cell receptor beta chain was carried out in a study of PD-1 blockade in classical Hodgkin lymphoma. Time point described: cycle 4 day 1 (C4D1), after around six weeks of nivolumab. Exposure to brentuximab vedotin varied, and each patient had relapsed following autologous stem cell transplantation. Clones were sequenced by immunoSEQ multiplex PCR, and TCRdb holds only the in-frame ones, with some missing. Of fewer than 55,000 clones listed, 80% are singletons. Study results and limitations: What drove the repertoire differences, possibly disease activity or prior therapy, has not been defined.

On this clone: Its antigen remains unidentified.

V was shortened by 7 bases and J by 7 bases, with 23 bases between the two germline ends. This CDR3 has 15 residues. Germline V lookup: CDR1 LNHDA, CDR2 SQIVND (reference sequence). The rearrangement joins TRBV19 to TRBJ2-7; D is possibly TRBD2 (6 bases). This receptor was taken from a human donor with classical Hodgkin lymphoma. Sample: peripheral blood mononuclear cells (PBMCs), taken before the fourth cycle of nivolumab. In nucleotides, the CDR3 is TGTGCCAGTACACCTTGGGACTCGCGCGTTTGGGAGCAGTACTTC. It specifies CASTPWDSRVWEQYF.